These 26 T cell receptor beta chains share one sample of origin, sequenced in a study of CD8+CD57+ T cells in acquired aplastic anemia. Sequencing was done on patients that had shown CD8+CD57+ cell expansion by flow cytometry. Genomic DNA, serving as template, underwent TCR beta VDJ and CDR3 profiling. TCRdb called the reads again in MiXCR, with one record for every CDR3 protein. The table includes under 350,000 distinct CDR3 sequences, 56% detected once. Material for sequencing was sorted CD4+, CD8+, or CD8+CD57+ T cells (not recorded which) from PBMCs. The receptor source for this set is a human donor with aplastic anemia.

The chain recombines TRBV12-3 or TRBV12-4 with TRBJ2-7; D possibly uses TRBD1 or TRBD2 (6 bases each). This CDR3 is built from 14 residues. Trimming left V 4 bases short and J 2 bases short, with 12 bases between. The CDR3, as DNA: TGTGCCAGCAGTTACTCTGGGGGGCCCTACGAGCAGTACTTC. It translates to CASSYSGGPYEQYF.

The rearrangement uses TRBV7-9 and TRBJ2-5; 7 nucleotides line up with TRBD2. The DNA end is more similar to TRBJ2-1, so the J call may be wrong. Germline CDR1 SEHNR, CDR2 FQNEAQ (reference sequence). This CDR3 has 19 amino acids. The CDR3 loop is CASSLGRLAIGLGNNEQFF. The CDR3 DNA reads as TGTGCCAGCAGCTTAGGGCGTCTAGCCATAGGACTAGGGAACAATGAGCAGTTCTTC.

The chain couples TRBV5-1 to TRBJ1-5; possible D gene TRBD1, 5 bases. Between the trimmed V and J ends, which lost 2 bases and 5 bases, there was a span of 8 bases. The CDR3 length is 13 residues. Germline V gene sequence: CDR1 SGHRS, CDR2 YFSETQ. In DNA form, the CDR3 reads TGCGCCAGCAGCTTCGAAGGGGATCAGCCCCAGCATTTT. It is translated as CASSFEGDQPQHF.

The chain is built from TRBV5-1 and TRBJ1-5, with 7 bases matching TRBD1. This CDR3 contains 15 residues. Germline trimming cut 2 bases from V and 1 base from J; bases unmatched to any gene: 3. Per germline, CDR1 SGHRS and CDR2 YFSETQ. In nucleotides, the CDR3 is TGCGCCAGCAGCTTTACAGGGGAGAGCAATCAGCCCCAGCATTTT. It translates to CASSFTGESNQPQHF.

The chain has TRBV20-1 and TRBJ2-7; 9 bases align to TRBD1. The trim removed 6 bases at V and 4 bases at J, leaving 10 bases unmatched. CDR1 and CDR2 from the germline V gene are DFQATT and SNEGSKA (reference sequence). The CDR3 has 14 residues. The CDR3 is CSAETRDRVYEQYF. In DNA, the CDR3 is TGCAGTGCCGAAACTCGGGACAGGGTTTACGAGCAGTACTTC.

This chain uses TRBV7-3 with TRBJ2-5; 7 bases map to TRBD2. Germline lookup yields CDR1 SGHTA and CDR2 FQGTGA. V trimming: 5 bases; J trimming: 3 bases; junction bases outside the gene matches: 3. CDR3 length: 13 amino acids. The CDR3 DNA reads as TGTGCCAGCAGCCCTCTAGCGGAAGAGACCCAGTACTTC. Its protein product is CASSPLAEETQYF.

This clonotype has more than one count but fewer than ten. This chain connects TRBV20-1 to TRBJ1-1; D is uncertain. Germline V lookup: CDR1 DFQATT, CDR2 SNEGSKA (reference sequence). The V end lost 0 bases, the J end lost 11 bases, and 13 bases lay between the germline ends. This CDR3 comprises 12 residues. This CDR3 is CSARDPWWEAFF. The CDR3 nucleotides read TGCAGTGCTAGAGATCCTTGGTGGGAGGCTTTCTTT.

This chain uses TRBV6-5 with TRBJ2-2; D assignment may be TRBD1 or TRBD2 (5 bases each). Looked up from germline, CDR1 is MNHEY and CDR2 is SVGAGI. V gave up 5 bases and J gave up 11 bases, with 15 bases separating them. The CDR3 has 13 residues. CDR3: CASSLSYRGELFF. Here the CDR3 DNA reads TGTGCCAGCAGTCTGTCTTATCGGGGCGAGCTGTTTTTT.

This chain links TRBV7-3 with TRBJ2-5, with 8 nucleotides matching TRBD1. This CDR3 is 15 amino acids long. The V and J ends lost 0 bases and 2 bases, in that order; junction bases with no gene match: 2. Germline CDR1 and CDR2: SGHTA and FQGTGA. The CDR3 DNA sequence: TGTGCCAGCAGCTTAACCGGGACAGGACAAGAGACCCAGTACTTC. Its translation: CASSLTGTGQETQYF.

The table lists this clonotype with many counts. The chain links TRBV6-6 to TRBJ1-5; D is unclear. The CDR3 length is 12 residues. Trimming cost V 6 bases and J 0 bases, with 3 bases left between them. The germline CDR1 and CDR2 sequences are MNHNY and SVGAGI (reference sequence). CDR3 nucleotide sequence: TGTGCCAGCAGATATAGCAATCAGCCCCAGCATTTT. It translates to CASRYSNQPQHF.

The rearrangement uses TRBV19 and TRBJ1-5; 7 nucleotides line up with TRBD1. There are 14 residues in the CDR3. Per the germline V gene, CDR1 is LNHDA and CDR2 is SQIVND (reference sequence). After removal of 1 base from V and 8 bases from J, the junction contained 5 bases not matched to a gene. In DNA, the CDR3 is TGTGCCAGTAGTATAGGACAGGGCTACGAGCCCCAGCATTTT. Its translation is CASSIGQGYEPQHF.

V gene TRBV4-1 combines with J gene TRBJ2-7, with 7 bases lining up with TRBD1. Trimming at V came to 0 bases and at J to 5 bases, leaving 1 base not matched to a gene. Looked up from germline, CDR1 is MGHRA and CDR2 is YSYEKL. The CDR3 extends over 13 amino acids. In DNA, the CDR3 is TGCGCCAGCAGCCAAGAGACAGGGAACGAGCAGTACTTC. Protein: CASSQETGNEQYF.

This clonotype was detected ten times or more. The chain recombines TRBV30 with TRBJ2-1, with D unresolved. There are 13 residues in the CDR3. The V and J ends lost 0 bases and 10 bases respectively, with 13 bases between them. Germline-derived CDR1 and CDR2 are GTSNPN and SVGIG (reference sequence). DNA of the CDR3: TGTGCCTGGAGTGTTTCCCATCTCCGGGAGCAGTTCTTC. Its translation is CAWSVSHLREQFF.

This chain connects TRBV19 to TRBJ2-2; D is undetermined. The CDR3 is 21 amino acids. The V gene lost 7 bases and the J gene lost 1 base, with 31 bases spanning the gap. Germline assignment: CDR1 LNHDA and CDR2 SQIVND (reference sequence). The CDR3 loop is CASTLFPVWAVGSQNTGELFF. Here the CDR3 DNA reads TGTGCCAGTACTTTGTTTCCTGTCTGGGCTGTGGGAAGCCAGAACACCGGGGAGCTGTTTTTT.

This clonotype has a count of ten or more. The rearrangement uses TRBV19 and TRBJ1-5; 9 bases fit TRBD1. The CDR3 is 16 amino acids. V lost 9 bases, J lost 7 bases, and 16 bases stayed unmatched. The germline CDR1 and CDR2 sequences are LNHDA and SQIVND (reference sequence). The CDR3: CASRGNQGGQGQPQHF. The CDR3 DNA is TGTGCCAGCAGGGGCAATCAAGGGGGACAGGGACAGCCCCAGCATTTT.

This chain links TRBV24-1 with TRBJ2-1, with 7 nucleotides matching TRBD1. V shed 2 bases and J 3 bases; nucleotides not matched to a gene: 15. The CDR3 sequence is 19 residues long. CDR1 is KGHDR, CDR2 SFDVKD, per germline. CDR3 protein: CATSDSGTAAAGFYNEQFF. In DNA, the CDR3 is TGTGCCACCAGTGATTCCGGGACAGCCGCGGCGGGTTTCTACAATGAGCAGTTCTTC.

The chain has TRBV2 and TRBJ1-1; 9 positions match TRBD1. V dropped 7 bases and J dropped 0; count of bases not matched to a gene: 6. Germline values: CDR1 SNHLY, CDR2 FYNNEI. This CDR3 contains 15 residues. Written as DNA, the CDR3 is TGTGCCAGCACTCGGACAGGGGCTTTGAACACTGAAGCTTTCTTT. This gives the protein CASTRTGALNTEAFF.

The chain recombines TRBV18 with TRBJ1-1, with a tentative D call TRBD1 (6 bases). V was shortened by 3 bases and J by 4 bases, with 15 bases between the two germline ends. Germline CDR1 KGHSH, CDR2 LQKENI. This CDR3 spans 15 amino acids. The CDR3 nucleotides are TGTGCCAGCTCACCCGGGGGGCGGAAATCCACTGAAGCTTTCTTT. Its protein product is CASSPGGRKSTEAFF. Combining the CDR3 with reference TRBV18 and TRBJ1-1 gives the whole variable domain NAGVMQNPRHLVRRRGQEARLRCSPMKGHSHVYWYRQLPEEGLKFMVYLQKENIIDESGMPKERFSAEFPKEGPSILRIQQVVRGDSAAYFCASSPGGRKSTEAFFGQGTRLTVV.

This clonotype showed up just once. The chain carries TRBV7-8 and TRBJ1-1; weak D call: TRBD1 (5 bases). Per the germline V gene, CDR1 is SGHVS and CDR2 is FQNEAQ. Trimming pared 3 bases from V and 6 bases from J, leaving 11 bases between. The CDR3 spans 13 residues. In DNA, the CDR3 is TGTGCCAGCAGCTTTAGACCAGGGTCTGAAGCTTTCTTT. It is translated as CASSFRPGSEAFF.

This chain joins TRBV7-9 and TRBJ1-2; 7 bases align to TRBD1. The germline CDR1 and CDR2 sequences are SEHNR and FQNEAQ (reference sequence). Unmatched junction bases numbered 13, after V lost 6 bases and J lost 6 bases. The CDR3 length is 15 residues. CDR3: CASSQGSRGENGYTF. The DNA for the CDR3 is TGTGCCAGCAGTCAAGGAAGCAGGGGGGAGAATGGCTACACCTTC. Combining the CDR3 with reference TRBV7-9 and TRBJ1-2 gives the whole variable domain DTGVSQNPRHKITKRGQNVTFRCDPISEHNRLYWYRQTLGQGPEFLTYFQNEAQLEKSRLLSDRFSAERPKGSFSTLEIQRTEQGDSAMYLCASSQGSRGENGYTFGSGTRLTVV.

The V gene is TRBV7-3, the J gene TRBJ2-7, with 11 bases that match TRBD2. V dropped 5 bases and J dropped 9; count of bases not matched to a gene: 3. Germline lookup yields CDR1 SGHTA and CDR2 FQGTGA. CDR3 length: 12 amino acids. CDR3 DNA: TGTGCCAGCAGCCCGGGGACTAGCGGGCAGTACTTC. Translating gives CASSPGTSGQYF. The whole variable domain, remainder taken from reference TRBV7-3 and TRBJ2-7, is GAGVSQTPSNKVTEKGKYVELRCDPISGHTALYWYRQSLGQGPEFLIYFQGTGAADDSGLPNDRFFAVRPEGSVSTLKIQRTERGDSAVYLCASSPGTSGQYFGPGTRLTVT.

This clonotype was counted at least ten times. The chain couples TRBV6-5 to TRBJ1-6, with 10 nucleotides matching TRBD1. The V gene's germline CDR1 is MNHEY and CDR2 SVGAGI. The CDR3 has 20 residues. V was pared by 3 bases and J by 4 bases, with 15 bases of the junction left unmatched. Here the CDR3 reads CASSYITLRRDRGYNSPLHF. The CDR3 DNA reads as TGTGCCAGCAGTTATATAACTCTACGCCGGGACAGGGGATATAATTCACCCCTCCACTTT.

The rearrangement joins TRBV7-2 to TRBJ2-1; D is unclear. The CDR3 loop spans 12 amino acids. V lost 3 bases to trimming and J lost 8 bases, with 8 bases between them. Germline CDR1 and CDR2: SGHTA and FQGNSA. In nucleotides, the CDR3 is TGTGCCAGCAGCTTGTTTCCGGATGAGCAGTTCTTC. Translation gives CASSLFPDEQFF.

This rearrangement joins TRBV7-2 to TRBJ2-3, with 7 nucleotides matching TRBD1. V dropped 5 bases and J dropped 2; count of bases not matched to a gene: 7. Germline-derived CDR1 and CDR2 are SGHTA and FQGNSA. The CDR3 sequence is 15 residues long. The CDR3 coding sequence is TGTGCCAGCAGCACAGGGGTTACCGACACAGATACGCAGTATTTT. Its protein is CASSTGVTDTDTQYF.

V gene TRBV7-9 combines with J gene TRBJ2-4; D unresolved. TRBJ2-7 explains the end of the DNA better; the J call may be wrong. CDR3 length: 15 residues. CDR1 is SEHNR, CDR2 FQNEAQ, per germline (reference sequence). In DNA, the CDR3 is TGTGCCAGCAGCTTAGAGTTTCAATTGAACTCCGAGCAGTACTTC. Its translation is CASSLEFQLNSEQYF.

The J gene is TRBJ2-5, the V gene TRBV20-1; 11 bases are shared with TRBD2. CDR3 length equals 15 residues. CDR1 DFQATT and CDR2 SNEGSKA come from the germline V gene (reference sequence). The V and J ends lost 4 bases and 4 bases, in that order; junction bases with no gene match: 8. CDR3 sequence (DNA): TGCAGTGCTACCTTAGCGGGGGGGGGGGCAGAGACCCAGTACTTC. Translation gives CSATLAGGGAETQYF.